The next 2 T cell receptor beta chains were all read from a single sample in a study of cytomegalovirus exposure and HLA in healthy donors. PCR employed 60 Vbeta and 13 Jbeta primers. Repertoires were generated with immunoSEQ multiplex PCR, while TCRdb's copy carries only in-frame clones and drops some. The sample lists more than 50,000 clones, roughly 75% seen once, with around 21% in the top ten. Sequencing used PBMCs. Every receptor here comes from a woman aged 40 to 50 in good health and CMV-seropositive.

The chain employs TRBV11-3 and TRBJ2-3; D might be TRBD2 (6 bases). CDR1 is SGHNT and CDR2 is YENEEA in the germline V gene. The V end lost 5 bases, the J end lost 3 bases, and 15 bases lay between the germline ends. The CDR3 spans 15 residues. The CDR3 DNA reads TGTGCCAGCAGCCCTGGTGGGGAGGCGACAGATACGCAGTATTTT. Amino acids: CASSPGGEATDTQYF.

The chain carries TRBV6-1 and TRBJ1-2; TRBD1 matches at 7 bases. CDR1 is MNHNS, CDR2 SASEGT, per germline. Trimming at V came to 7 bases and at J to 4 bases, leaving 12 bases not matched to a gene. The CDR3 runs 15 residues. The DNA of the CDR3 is TGTGCCAGCACCGATAAGACAGGGTGGGGCTATGGCTACACCTTC. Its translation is CASTDKTGWGYGYTF.